This is a list of T cell receptor beta chains from one sample in a study of blood T cell repertoires in COVID-19. The repertoire was sequenced with immunoSEQ multiplex PCR; TCRdb's copy has only in-frame clones and lacks some. Counted here are a few hundred thousand clones, about nine tenths occurring once; the ten biggest clones make up approximately 2.6%. The sequencing sample was made of peripheral blood. All receptors derive from a young adult with COVID-19, enrolled during active disease. Each CDR3 is given with its conserved first and last residue. The D gene is left open where the match is weak. Some rows mark clone size as missing; the rest say once, few, many or name a class of expanded clone.

size	V	J	D	DNA	CDR3
NA	TRBV5-1	TRBJ2-3	NA	TGCGCCAGCAGCCTCCCATTAGGGGGGGAGGAAGCAGATACGCAGTATTTT	CASSLPLGGEEADTQYF
NA	TRBV5-1	TRBJ2-1	TRBD2	TGCGCCAGCGCGCGGGAGCAGTATGAGCAGTTCTTC	CASAREQYEQFF
NA	TRBV15	TRBJ1-2	NA	TGTGCCACCAGCAGAGATCAGGGTGCCTATGGCTACACCTTC	CATSRDQGAYGYTF
NA	TRBV5-4	TRBJ2-5	NA	TGTGCCAGCACCCCAGGGGATCGGGAGACCCAGTACTTC	CASTPGDRETQYF
NA	TRBV6-5	TRBJ2-7	TRBD2	TGTGCCAGCAGCAAGCTACCGGGACTAGAGAACGAGCAGTACTTC	CASSKLPGLENEQYF
NA	TRBV4-2	TRBJ2-3	NA	TGTGCCAGCAGCCGCCTCCGGGAAACTAGCACAGATACGCAGTATTTT	CASSRLRETSTDTQYF
NA	TRBV5-1	TRBJ2-5	NA	TGCGCCAGCAGCTTGGTCGGAGCTACCCAAGAGACCCAGTACTTC	CASSLVGATQETQYF
NA	TRBV5-6	TRBJ2-2	NA	TGTGCCAGCAGCTTCGCAGGGGTGATCGGGGAGCTGTTTTTT	CASSFAGVIGELFF
NA	TRBV7-2	TRBJ2-2	TRBD2	TGTGCCAGCAGCTTAATGGGGGGGGCCGGGGAGCTGTTTTTT	CASSLMGGAGELFF
NA	TRBV2	TRBJ1-2	NA	TGTGCCAGCAGCCCAGATCTGAACTATGGCTACACCTTC	CASSPDLNYGYTF
NA	TRBV6-2/TRBV6-3	TRBJ2-7	NA	TGTGCCAGCAGTGACAGGTACGAGCAGTACTTC	CASSDRYEQYF
NA	TRBV7-9	TRBJ1-2	NA	TGTGCCAGCAGCTTAGCAGGGGCGCATGGCTACACCTTC	CASSLAGAHGYTF
NA	TRBV3-1/TRBV3-2	TRBJ2-3	TRBD2	TGTGCCAGCAGTTTTAGCGGGAATACGCAGTATTTT	CASSFSGNTQYF
NA	TRBV5-1	TRBJ2-5	NA	TGCGCCAGCAGCTCGACAGGGAGGGAGACCCAGTACTTC	CASSSTGRETQYF
NA	TRBV19	TRBJ2-1	TRBD2	TGTGCCAGTACTGGGGGACTAGCGCAGTTCTTC	CASTGGLAQFF
NA	TRBV4-2	TRBJ2-3	TRBD2	TGTGCCAGCAGCCAAGAAGCGGGAGCTGATACGCAGTATTTT	CASSQEAGADTQYF
NA	TRBV5-3	TRBJ2-3	TRBD2	TGTGCCAGACCGGGTGGTGGTGGGAGCGGGAGAAGCCCAGATACGCAGTATTTT	CARPGGGGSGRSPDTQYF
NA	TRBV19	TRBJ1-1	NA	TGTGCCAGTAGTATAGCCCAGGGGTTGGGGACTGAAGCTTTCTTT	CASSIAQGLGTEAFF
few	TRBV7-9	TRBJ2-2	NA	TGTGCCAGCAGCCCCGAGGGAGAGTCCGGGGAGCTGTTTTTT	CASSPEGESGELFF
NA	TRBV5-1	TRBJ2-2	TRBD2	TGCGCCAGCAGCTTGGGGCTAGCGGTTAACACCGGGGAGCTGTTTTTT	CASSLGLAVNTGELFF
NA	TRBV5-5	TRBJ2-2	TRBD2	TGTGCCAGCAGCAAGACTAGCGGGCAGAACACCGGGGAGCTGTTTTTT	CASSKTSGQNTGELFF